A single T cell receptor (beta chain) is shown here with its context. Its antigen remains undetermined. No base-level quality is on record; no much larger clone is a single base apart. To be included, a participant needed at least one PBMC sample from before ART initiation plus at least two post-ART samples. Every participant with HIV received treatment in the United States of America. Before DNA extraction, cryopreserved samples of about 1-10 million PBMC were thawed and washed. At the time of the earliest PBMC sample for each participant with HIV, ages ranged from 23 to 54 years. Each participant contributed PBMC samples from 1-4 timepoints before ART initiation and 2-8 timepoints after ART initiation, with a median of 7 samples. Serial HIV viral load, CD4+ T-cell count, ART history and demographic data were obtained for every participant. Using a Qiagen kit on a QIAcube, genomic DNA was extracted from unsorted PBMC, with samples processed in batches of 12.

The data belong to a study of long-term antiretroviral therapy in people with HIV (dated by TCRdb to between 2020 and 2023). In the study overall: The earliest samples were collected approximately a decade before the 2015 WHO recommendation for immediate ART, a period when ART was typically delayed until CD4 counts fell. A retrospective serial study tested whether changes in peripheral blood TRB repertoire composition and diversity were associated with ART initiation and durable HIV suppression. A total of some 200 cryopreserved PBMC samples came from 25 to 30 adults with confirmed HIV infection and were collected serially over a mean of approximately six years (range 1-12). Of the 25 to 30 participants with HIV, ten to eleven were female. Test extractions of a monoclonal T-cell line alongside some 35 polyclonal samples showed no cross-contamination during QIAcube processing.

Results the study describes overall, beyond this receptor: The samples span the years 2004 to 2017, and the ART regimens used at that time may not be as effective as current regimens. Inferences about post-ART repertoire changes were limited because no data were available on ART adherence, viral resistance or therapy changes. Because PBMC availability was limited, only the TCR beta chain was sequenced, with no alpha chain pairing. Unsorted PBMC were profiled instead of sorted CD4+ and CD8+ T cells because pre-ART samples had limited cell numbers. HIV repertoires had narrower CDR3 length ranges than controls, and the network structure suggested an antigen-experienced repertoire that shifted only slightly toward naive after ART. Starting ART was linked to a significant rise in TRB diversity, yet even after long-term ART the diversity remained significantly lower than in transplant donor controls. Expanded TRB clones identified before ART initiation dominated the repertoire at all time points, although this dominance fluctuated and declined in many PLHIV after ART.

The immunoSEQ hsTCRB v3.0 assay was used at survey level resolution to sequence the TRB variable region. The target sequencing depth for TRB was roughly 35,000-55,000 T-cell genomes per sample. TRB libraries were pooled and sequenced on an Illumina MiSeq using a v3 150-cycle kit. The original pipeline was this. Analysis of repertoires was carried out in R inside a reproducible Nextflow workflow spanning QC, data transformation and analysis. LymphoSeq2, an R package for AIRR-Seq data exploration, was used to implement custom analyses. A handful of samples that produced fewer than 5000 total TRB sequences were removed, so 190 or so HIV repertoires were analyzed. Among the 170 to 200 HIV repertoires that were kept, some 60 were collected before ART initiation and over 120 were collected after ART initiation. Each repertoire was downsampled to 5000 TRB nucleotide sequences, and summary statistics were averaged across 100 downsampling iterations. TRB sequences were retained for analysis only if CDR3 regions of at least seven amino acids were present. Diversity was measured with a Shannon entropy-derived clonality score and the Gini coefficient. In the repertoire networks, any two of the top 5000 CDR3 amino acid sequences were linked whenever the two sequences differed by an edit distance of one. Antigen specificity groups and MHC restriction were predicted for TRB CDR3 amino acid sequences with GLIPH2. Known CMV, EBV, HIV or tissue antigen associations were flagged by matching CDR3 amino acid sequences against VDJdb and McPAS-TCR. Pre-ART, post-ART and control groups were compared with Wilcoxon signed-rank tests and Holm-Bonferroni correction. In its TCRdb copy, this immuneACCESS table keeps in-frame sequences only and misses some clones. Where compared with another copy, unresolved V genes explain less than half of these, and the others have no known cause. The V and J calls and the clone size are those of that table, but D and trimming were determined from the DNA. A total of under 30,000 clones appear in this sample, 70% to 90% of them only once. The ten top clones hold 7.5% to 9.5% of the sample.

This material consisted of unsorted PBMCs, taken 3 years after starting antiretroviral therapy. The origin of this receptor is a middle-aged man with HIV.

The CDR3 has the sequence CASSPAGLAVYEQYF. The DNA sequence reads TGTGCCAGCAGCCCGGCGGGACTAGCGGTCTACGAGCAGTACTTC. The sequence is built from TRBV7-3 and TRBJ2-7; the junction holds 11 bases that match TRBD2. As encoded in the germline V gene, CDR1 is SGHTA while CDR2 is FQGTGA. From cysteine to phenylalanine, the CDR3 is 15 amino acids long. Only CDR3 DNA remains: 45 bases, in frame from the first base. For this chain, trimming is 5 bases at the V end and 3 bases at the J end, and the number of junction bases without a gene match is 6.